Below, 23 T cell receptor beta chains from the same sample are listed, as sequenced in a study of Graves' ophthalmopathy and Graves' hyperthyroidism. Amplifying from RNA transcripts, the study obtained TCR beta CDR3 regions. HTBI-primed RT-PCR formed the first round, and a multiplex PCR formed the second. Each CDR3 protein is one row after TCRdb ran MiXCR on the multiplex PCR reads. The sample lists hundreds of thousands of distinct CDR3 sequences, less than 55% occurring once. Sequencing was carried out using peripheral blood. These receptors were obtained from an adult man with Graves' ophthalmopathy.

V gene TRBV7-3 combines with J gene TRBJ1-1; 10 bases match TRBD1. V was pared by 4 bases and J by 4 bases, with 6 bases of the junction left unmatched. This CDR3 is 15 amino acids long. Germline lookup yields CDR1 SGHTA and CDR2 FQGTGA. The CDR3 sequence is CASSSPDRGGTEAFF. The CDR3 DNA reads TGTGCCAGCAGCTCCCCGGACAGGGGGGGCACTGAAGCTTTCTTT.

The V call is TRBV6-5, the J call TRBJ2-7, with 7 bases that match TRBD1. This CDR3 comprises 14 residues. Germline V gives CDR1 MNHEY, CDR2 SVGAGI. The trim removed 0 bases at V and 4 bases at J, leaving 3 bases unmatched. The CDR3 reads CASSYSHRGYEQYF. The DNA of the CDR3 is TGTGCCAGCAGTTACTCGCACAGGGGATACGAGCAGTACTTC.

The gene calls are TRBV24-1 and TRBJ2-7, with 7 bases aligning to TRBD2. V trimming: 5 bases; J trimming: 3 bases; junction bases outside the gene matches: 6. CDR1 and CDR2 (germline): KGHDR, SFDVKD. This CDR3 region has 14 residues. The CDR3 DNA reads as TGTGCCACCAGTGCCGCTAGCGGAAGCTACGAGCAGTACTTC. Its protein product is CATSAASGSYEQYF.

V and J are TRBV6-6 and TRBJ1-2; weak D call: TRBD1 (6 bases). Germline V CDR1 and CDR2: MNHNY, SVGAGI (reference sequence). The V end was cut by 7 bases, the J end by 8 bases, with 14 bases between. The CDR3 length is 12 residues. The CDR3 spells CASKRAGEGYTF. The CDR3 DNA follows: TGTGCCAGCAAGCGCGCAGGGGAAGGCTACACCTTC.

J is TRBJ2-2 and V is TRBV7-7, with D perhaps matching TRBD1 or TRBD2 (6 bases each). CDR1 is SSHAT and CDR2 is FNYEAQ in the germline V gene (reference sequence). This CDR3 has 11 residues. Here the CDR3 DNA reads TGTGCTACGGAGGGGGCCGGGGAGCTGTTTTTT. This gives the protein CATEGAGELFF. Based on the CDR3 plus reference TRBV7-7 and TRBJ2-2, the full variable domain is GAGVSQSPRYKVTKRGQDVTLRCDPISSHATLYWYQQALGQGPEFLTYFNYEAQPDKSGLPSDRFSAERPEGSISTLTIQRTEQRDSAMYRCATEGAGELFFGEGSRLTVL.

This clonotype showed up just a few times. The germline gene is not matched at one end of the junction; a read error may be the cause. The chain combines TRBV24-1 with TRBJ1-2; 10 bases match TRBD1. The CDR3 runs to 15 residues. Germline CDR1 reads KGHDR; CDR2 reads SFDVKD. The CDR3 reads CASSGAGQGHYGYTF. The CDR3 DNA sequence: TGTGCCAGCAGTGGCGCGGGACAGGGGCACTATGGCTACACCTTC.

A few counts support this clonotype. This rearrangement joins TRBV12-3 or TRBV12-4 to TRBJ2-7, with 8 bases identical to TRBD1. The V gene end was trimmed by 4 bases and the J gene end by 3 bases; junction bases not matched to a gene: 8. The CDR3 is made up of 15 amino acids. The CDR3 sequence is CASSYSGQGRYEQYF. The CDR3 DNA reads TGTGCCAGCAGTTACTCCGGACAGGGTCGCTACGAGCAGTACTTC.

This CDR3 is CASSEWAPVTNEKLFF. For the CDR3, the DNA is TGTGCCAGCAGTGAATGGGCGCCCGTAACTAATGAAAAACTGTTTTTT. The chain combines TRBV7-8 with TRBJ1-4; D gene uncertain. The V gene lost 6 bases and the J gene lost 1 base, with 15 bases spanning the gap. The germline gives CDR1 SGHVS, CDR2 FQNEAQ. This CDR3 has 16 amino acids.

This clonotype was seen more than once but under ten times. The CDR3 region is CASSQGLADPYEQYF. CDR3 bases: TGTGCCAGCAGCCAAGGTCTAGCGGACCCCTACGAGCAGTACTTC. The chain is built from TRBV7-9 and TRBJ2-7, with 7 bases that match TRBD2. This CDR3 comprises 15 residues. After removal of 5 bases from V and 2 bases from J, the junction contained 9 bases not matched to a gene. Germline CDR1 reads SEHNR; CDR2 reads FQNEAQ (reference sequence).

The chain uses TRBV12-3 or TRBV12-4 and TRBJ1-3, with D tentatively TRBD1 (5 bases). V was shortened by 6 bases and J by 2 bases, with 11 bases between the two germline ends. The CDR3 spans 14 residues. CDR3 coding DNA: TGTGCCAGCAGGCCACTGGGGGCTGGAAACACCATATATTTT. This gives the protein CASRPLGAGNTIYF.

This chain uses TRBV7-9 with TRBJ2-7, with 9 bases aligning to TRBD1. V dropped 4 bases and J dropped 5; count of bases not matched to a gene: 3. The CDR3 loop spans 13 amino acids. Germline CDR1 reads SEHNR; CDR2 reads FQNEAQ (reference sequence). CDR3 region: CASSWGQGNEQYF. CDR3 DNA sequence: TGTGCCAGCAGCTGGGGACAGGGTAACGAGCAGTACTTC.

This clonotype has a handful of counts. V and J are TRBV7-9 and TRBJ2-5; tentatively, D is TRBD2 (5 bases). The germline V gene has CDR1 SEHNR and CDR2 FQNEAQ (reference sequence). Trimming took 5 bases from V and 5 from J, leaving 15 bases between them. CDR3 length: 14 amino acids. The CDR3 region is CASSKEGLVETQYF. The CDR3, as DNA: TGTGCCAGCAGCAAAGAGGGCCTGGTGGAGACCCAGTACTTC.

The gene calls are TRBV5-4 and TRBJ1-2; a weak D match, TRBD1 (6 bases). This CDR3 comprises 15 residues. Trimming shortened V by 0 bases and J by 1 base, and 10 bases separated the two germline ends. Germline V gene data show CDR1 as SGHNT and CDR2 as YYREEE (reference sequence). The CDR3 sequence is CASSLGTGNNYGYTF. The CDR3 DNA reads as TGTGCCAGCAGCTTGGGCACAGGGAATAACTATGGCTACACCTTC.

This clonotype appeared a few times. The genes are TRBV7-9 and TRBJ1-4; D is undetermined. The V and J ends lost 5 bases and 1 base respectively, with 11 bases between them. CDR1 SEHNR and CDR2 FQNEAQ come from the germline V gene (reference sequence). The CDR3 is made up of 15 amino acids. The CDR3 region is CASSPLGRTNEKLFF. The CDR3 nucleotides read TGTGCCAGCAGCCCCTTAGGGAGAACTAATGAAAAACTGTTTTTT.

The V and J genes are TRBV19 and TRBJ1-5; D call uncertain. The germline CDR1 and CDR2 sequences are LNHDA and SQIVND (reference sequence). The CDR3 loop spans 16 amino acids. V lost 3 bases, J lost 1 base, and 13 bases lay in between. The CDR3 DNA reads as TGTGCCAGTAGTATCTCCAGGACTTTCAGCAATCAGCCCCAGCATTTT. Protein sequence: CASSISRTFSNQPQHF. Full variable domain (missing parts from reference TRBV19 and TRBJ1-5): DGGITQSPKYLFRKEGQNVTLSCEQNLNHDAMYWYRQDPGQGLRLIYYSQIVNDFQKGDIAEGYSVSREKKESFPLTVTSAQKNPTAFYLCASSISRTFSNQPQHFGDGTRLSIL.

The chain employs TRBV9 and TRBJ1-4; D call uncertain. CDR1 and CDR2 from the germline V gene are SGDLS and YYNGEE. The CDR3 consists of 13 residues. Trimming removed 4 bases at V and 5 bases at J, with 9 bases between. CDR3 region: CASSPNTNEKLFF. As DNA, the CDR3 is TGTGCCAGCAGCCCGAACACAAATGAAAAACTGTTTTTT.

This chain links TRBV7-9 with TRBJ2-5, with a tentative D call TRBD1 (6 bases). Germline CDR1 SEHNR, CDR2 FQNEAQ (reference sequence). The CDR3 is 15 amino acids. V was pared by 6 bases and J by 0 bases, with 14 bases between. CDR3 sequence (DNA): TGTGCCAGCAGTTTCCCGGACAGACACCAAGAGACCCAGTACTTC. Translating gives CASSFPDRHQETQYF.

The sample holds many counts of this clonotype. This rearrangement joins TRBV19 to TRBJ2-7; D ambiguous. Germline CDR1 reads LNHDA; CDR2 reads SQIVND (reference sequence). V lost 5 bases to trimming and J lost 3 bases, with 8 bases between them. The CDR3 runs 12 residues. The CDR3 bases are TGTGCCAGTAGTGAGGAAGACTACGAGCAGTACTTC. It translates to CASSEEDYEQYF.

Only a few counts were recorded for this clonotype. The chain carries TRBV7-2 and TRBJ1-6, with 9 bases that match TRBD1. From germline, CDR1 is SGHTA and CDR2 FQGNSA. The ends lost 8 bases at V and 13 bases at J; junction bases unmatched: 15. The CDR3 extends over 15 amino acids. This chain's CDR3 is CASGPRQGGPSPLHF. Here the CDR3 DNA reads TGTGCCAGCGGACCCCGACAGGGGGGCCCTTCGCCCCTCCACTTT.

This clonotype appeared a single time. The CDR3 loop reads CASSLDLERRAFF. The CDR3 DNA sequence: TGTGCCAGCAGCTTAGACCTTGAGAGGCGAGCTTTCTTT. The genes are TRBV7-9 and TRBJ1-1; D uncertain. The ends were cut back, 1 base at V and 10 bases at J, with 13 bases in the middle. The CDR3 runs 13 residues. Germline values: CDR1 SEHNR, CDR2 FQNEAQ (reference sequence).

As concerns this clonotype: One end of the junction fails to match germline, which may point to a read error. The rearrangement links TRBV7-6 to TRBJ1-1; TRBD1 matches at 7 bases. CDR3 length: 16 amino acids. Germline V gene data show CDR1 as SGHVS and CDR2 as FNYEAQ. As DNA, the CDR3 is TGTGCCAGAAGCTCCCAAGGGGGCGGCACGAACACTGAAGCTTTCTTT. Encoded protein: CARSSQGGGTNTEAFF.

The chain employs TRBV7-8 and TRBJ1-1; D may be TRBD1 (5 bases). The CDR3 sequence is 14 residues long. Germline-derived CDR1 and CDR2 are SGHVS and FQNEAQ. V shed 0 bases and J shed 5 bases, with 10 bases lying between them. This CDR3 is CASSLASGSTEAFF. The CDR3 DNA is TGTGCCAGCAGCTTAGCTTCAGGGAGTACTGAAGCTTTCTTT.

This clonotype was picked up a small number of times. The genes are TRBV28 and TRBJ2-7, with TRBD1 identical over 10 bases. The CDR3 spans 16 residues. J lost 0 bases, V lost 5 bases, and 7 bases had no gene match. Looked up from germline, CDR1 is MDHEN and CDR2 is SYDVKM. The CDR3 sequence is CASSPGTGVTSYEQYF. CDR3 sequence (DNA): TGTGCCAGCAGTCCCGGGACAGGGGTCACCTCCTACGAGCAGTACTTC.